These 9 T cell receptor beta chains came from one sample sequenced in a study of T cell repertoires in aging, cancer and after chemotherapy. Multiplex touch-down PCR with TRB-A/B primers amplified rearranged V-D-J TRB sequences. TCRdb used MiXCR to reprocess the multiplex PCR reads, holding one entry per CDR3 protein. The data contain 7,000 to 9,500 distinct CDR3 sequences, more than 20% of them singletons. Peripheral blood genomic DNA, not sorted cells or RNA, was the template. The specimen was blood. The receptors originated from a human donor with a blood cancer. The donor label of this sample is uncertain.

The chain is built from TRBV12-3 or TRBV12-4 and TRBJ1-5, with D maybe TRBD1 (5 bases). Trimming left V 6 bases short and J 6 bases short, with 15 bases between. This CDR3 spans 14 amino acids. The CDR3 nucleotides read TGTGCCAGCAGCAGGGTTGGCGCGGGTCAGCCCCAGCATTTT. Translation gives CASSRVGAGQPQHF.

The chain employs TRBV30 and TRBJ1-2; the D is unclear. Between the trimmed V and J ends, which lost 8 bases and 2 bases, there was a span of 15 bases. Germline V lookup: CDR1 GTSNPN, CDR2 SVGIG (reference sequence). The CDR3 consists of 13 residues. The CDR3 nucleotides are TGTGCCGGCAACACCGGACTAAACTATGGCTACACCTTC. It specifies CAGNTGLNYGYTF.

This clonotype is termed medium-sized. The V call is TRBV18, the J call TRBJ2-2; D is undetermined. V shed 3 bases and J shed 0 bases, with 2 bases lying between them. CDR3 size: 13 residues. Germline V gene data show CDR1 as KGHSH and CDR2 as LQKENI. CDR3 loop: CASSPPNTGELFF. The CDR3 DNA sequence: TGTGCCAGCTCACCGCCGAACACCGGGGAGCTGTTTTTT. Filled out from reference TRBV18 and TRBJ2-2, the complete variable domain reads NAGVMQNPRHLVRRRGQEARLRCSPMKGHSHVYWYRQLPEEGLKFMVYLQKENIIDESGMPKERFSAEFPKEGPSILRIQQVVRGDSAAYFCASSPPNTGELFFGEGSRLTVL.

The chain uses TRBV11-2 and TRBJ2-7; 12 bases agree with TRBD2. The length of the CDR3 is 17 residues. Trimming took 1 base from V and 5 from J; bases not matched to a gene: 9. CDR1 and CDR2 (germline): SGHAT, FQNNGV. CDR3 loop: CASSLAGRLAGAHEQYF. CDR3 DNA sequence: TGTGCCAGCAGCTTAGCGGGGAGACTAGCGGGAGCGCACGAGCAGTACTTC.

This clonotype was counted a few times. The chain links TRBV5-1 to TRBJ2-3, with TRBD2 matching 12 bases. The CDR3 is made up of 17 amino acids. Germline V gene lookup returns CDR1 SGHRS and CDR2 YFSETQ. V was clipped by 0 bases and J by 4 bases; unmatched bases: 6. In DNA, the CDR3 is TGCGCCAGCAGCTTGGTAAGACTAGCGGGGGCGGCAGATACGCAGTATTTT. Translated: CASSLVRLAGAADTQYF. The full variable domain, with the rest looked up from reference TRBV5-1 and TRBJ2-3, is KAGVTQTPRYLIKTRGQQVTLSCSPISGHRSVSWYQQTPGQGLQFLFEYFSETQRNKGNFPGRFSGRQFSNSRSEMNVSTLELGDSALYLCASSLVRLAGAADTQYFGPGTRLTVL.

This clonotype has only a few counts. The chain combines TRBV24-1 with TRBJ2-3; D is ambiguous. Germline V gene lookup returns CDR1 KGHDR and CDR2 SFDVKD. The V and J ends lost 9 bases and 6 bases respectively, with 9 bases between them. The CDR3 contains 11 residues. The CDR3 DNA follows: TGTGCCACCTCTCTCACGGATACGCAGTATTTT. It is translated as CATSLTDTQYF.

On this clonotype itself: At one boundary the junction diverges from the germline segment, which might be a read error. The V and J genes are TRBV13 and TRBJ1-1; possibly TRBD1 for D (6 bases). This CDR3 has 17 residues. Germline V CDR1 and CDR2: PRHDT, FYEKMQ (reference sequence). CDR3 bases: TGTGCCAGCAGCCAACGAAGGCAACAGGGCGGGCGCACTGAATCTTTCTTT. Protein product: CASSQRRQQGGRTESFF.

The chain employs TRBV27 and TRBJ2-7; TRBD2 agrees at 11 bases. The germline V gene has CDR1 MNHEY and CDR2 SMNVEV (reference sequence). The CDR3 covers 16 residues. The J segment lost 2 bases and the V segment lost 3 bases, leaving 6 bases of the junction unmatched. CDR3 bases: TGTGCCAGCAGTTTCATGGGACTAGCGGAGACCTACGAGCAGTACTTC. Translation gives CASSFMGLAETYEQYF.

In this sample, this clonotype turned up many times. The chain joins TRBV18 to TRBJ2-5, with unresolved D. Looked up from germline, CDR1 is KGHSH and CDR2 is LQKENI. V was shortened by 1 base and J by 5 bases, with 14 bases between the two germline ends. The CDR3 is made up of 15 amino acids. The CDR3 spells CASSPLRVGPETQYF. In DNA form, the CDR3 reads TGTGCCAGCTCACCACTAAGGGTCGGTCCGGAGACCCAGTACTTC.